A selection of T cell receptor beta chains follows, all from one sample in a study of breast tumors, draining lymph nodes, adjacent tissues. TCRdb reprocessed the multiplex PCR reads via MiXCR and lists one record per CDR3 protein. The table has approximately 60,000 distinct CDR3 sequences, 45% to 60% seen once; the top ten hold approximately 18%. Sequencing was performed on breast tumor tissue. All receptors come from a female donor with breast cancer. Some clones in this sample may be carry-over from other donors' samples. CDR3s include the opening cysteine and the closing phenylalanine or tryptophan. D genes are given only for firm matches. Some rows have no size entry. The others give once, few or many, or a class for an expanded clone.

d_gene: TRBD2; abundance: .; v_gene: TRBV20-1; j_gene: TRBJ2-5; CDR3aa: CSAPRLAGGLFDETQYF; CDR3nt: TGCAGTGCTCCCCGACTAGCGGGGGGTTTATTTGACGAGACCCAGTACTTC
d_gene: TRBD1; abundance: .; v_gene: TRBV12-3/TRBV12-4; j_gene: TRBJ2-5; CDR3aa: CASSPATGTEGETQYF; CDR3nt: TGTGCCAGCAGTCCTGCCACGGGGACAGAGGGAGAGACCCAGTACTTC
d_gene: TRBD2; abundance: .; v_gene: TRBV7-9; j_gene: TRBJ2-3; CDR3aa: CASGSDTSGRADTQYF; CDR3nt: TGTGCCAGCGGATCCGACACTAGCGGGAGGGCAGATACGCAGTATTTT
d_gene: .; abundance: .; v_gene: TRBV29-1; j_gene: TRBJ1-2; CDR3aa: CSVAGSGYGYTF; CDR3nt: TGCAGCGTTGCGGGGTCGGGATATGGCTACACCTTC
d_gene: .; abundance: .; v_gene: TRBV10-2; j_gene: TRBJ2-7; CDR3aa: CASSAREDSYEQYF; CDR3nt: TGCGCCAGCAGTGCTAGAGAAGACTCCTACGAGCAGTACTTC
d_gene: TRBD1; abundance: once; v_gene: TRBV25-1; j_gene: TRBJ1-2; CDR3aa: CATTGFSYGYTF; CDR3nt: TGTGCCACGACAGGGTTTAGCTATGGCTACACCTTC
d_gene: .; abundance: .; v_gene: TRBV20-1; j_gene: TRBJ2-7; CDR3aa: CSASSPGGKEGEQYF; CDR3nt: TGCAGTGCCAGCTCACCCGGGGGTAAGGAGGGCGAGCAGTACTTC
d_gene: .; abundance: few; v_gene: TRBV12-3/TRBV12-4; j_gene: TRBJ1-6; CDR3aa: CASSLAGYSPLHF; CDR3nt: TGTGCCAGCAGTTTGGCGGGATACTCACCCCTCCACTTT
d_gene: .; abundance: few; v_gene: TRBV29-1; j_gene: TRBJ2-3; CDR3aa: CSVEGHSSSTDTQYF; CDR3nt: TGCAGCGTTGAAGGACACAGTTCTAGCACAGATACGCAGTATTTT
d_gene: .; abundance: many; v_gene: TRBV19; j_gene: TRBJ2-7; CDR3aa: CASSIGRGEQYF; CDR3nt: TGTGCCAGTAGTATAGGAAGGGGCGAGCAGTACTTC
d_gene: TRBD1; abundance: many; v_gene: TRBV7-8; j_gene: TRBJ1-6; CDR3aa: CASTLIGQGINSPLHF; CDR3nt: TGTGCCAGCACCCTAATTGGACAGGGGATCAATTCACCCCTCCACTTT
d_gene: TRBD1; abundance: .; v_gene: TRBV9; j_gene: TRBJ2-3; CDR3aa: CASSPSDRFASDTQYF; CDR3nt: TGTGCCAGCTCACCTTCGGACAGGTTTGCTTCGGATACGCAGTATTTT
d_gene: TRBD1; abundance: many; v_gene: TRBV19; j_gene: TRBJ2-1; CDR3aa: CASRDRGRGNEQFF; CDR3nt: TGTGCCAGTAGGGACAGGGGGCGAGGCAATGAGCAGTTCTTC
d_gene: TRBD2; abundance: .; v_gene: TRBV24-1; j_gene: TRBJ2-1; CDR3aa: CATSVDPYQTSGRSDNEQFF; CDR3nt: TGTGCCACCAGCGTTGACCCTTACCAGACTAGCGGGAGGTCCGACAATGAGCAGTTCTTC
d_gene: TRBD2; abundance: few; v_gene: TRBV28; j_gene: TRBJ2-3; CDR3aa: CASVKAGGYTDTQYF; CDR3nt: TGTGCCAGCGTCAAGGCGGGAGGGTACACAGATACGCAGTATTTT
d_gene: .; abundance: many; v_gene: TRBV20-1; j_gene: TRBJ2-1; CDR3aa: CSAVKGAGWGNEQFF; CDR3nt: TGCAGTGCCGTCAAGGGGGCGGGGTGGGGGAATGAGCAGTTCTTC
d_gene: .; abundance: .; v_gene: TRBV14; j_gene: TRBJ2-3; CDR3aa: CASDSTQGTQYF; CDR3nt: TGTGCCAGTGATTCGACCCAGGGTACGCAGTATTTT
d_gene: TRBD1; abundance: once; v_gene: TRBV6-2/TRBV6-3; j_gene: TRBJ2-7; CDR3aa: CASSSSLRGPEQYF; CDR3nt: TGTGCCAGCAGTTCTAGTCTCAGGGGGCCTGAGCAGTACTTC
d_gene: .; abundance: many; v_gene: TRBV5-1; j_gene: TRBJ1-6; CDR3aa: CASTPGGGYSPLHF; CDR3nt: TGCGCCAGCACCCCGGGGGGGGGGTACTCACCCCTCCACTTT
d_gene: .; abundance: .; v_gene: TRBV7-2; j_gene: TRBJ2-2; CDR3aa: CASSFLRGWANTGELFF; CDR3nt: TGTGCCAGCAGCTTCCTACGGGGGTGGGCGAACACCGGGGAGCTGTTTTTT
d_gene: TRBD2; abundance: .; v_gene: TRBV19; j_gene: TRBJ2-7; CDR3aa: CASKVGSGAYEQYF; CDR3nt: TGTGCCAGTAAGGTCGGTAGCGGGGCCTACGAGCAGTACTTC
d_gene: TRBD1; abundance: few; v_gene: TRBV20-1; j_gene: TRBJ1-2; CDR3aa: CSAGTAETSTGFGYTF; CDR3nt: TGCAGTGCCGGGACAGCCGAAACTAGCACAGGGTTTGGCTACACCTTC
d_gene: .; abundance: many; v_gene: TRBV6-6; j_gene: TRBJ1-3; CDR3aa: CASTSPGELGNTIYF; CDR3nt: TGTGCCAGCACCTCTCCGGGGGAGTTGGGAAACACCATATATTTT
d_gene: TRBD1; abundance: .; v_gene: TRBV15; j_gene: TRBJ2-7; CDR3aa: CATSSEPRQGADEQYF; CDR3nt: TGTGCCACCAGCAGTGAACCCCGACAGGGCGCAGACGAGCAGTACTTC
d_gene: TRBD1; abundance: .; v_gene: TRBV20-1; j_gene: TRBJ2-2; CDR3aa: CSARSDRGWNTGELFF; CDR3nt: TGCAGTGCTAGATCGGACAGGGGGTGGAACACCGGGGAGCTGTTTTTT
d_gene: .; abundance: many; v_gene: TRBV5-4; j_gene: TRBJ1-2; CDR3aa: CASSLDLSYGYTF; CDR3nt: TGTGCCAGCAGCTTGGATCTCAGCTATGGCTACACCTTC
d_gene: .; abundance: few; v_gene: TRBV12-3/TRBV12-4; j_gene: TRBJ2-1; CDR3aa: CASSFERAYNEQFF; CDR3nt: TGTGCCAGCAGTTTCGAGCGGGCGTACAATGAGCAGTTCTTC
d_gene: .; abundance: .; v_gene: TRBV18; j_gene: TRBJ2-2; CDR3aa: CASSPLSGELFF; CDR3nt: TGTGCCAGCTCACCATTATCCGGGGAGCTGTTTTTT
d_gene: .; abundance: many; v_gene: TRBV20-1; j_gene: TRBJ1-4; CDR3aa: CSASRQDSGKLFF; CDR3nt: TGCAGTGCTTCAAGACAGGACTCTGGAAAACTGTTTTTT
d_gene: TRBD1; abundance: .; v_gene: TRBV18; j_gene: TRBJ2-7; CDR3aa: CASSERQGNWADEQCF; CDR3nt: TGTGCCAGCTCAGAAAGACAGGGTAATTGGGCTGATGAGCAGTGCTTC
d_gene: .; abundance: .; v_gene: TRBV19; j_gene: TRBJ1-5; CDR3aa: CASNVIESGQPQHF; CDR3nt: TGTGCCAGCAACGTCATTGAGTCTGGTCAGCCCCAGCATTTT